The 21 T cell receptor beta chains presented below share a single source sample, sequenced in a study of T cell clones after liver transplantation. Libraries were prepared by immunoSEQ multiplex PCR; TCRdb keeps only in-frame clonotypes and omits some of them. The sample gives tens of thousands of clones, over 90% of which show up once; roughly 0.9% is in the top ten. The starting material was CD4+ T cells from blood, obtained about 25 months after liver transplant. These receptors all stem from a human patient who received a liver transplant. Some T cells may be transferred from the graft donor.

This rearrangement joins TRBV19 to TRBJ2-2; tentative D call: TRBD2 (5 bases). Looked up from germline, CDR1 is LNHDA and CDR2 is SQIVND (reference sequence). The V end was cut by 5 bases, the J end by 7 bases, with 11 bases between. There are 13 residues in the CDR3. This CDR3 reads CASSSLGGGELFF. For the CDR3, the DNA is TGTGCCAGTAGTTCCCTTGGAGGCGGGGAGCTGTTTTTT.

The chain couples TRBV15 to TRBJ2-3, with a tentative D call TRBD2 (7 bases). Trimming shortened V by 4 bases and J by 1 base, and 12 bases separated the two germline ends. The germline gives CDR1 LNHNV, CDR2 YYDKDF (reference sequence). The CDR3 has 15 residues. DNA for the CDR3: TGTGCCACCAGCATAGGGGGGGGAGGCACAGATACGCAGTATTTT. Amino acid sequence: CATSIGGGGTDTQYF.

The CDR3, as DNA: TGCAGCGTCCCCAGGGTGTCGAGCACTGAAGCTTTCTTT. Translation gives CSVPRVSSTEAFF. The V call is TRBV29-1, the J call TRBJ1-1; maybe TRBD1 (5 bases). The CDR3 consists of 13 residues. CDR1 SQVTM and CDR2 ANQGSEA come from the germline V gene. V lost 6 bases, J lost 4 bases, and 15 bases lay in between.

The CDR3 coding sequence is TGTGCCAGTAGTATCGGCGGGAGTATTTCGGGAGAGCAGTACTTC. It yields the protein CASSIGGSISGEQYF. J is TRBJ2-7 and V is TRBV19; 7 nucleotides match TRBD2. V lost 3 bases to trimming and J lost 7 bases; unmatched junction nucleotides: 12. The CDR3 runs to 15 residues. Germline loops: CDR1 LNHDA, CDR2 SQIVND (reference sequence).

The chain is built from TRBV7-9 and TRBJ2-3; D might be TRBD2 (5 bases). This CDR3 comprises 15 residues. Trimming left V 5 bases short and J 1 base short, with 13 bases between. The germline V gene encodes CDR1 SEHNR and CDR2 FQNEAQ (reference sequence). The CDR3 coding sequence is TGTGCCAGCAGCCCCTTGGGTAGCGGCACAGATACGCAGTATTTT. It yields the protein CASSPLGSGTDTQYF.

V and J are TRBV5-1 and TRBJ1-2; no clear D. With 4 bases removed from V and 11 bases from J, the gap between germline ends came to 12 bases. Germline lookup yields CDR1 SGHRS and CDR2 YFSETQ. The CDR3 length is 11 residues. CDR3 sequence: CASSAQDTYTF. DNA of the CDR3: TGCGCCAGCAGCGCCCAGGATACTTACACCTTC.

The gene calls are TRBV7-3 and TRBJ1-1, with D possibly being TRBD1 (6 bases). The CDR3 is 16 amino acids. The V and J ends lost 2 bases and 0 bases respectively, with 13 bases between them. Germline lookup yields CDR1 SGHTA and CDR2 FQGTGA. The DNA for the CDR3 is TGTGCCAGCAGCTTAGACGGGACAAACATGAACACTGAAGCTTTCTTT. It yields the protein CASSLDGTNMNTEAFF.

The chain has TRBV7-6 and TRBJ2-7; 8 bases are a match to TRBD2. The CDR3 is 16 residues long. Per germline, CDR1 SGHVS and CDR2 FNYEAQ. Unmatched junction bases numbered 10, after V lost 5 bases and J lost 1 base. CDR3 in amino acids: CASSVDGTRFSYEQYF. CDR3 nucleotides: TGTGCCAGCAGCGTGGACGGGACTAGGTTTTCCTACGAGCAGTACTTC.

The CDR3 loop reads CASSKGQYSYNEQFF. DNA of the CDR3: TGCGCCAGCAGCAAGGGACAGTACTCCTACAATGAGCAGTTCTTC. The chain employs TRBV5-1 and TRBJ2-1; the match to TRBD1 covers 7 bases. Germline-derived CDR1 and CDR2 are SGHRS and YFSETQ. The length of the CDR3 is 15 residues. The junction had 4 bases not matched to a gene; V was cut back by 4 bases and J by 0 bases.

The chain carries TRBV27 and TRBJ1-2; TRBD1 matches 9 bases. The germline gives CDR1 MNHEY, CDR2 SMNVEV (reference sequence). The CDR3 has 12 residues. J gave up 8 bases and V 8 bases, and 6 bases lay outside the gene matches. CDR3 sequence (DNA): TGTGCCAGCGGGACAGGGATAAGCGGCTACACCTTC. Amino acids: CASGTGISGYTF.

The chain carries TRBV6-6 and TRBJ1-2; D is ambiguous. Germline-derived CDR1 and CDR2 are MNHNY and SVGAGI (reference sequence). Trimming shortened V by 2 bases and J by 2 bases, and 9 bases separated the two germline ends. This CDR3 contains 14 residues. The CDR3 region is CASSYGVANYGYTF. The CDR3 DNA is TGTGCCAGCAGTTACGGGGTAGCGAACTATGGCTACACCTTC.

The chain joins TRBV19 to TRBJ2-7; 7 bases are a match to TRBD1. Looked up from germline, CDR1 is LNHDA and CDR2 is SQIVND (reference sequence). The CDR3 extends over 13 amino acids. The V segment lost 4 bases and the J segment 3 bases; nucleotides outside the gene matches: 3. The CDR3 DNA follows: TGTGCCAGTAGTAGGGACAGAAGCTACGAGCAGTACTTC. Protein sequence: CASSRDRSYEQYF.

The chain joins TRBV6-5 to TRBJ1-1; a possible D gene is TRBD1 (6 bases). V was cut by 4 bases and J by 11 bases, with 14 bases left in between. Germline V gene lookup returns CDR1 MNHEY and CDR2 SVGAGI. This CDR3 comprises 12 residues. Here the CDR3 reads CASSFRQVSAFF. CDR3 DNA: TGTGCCAGCAGTTTCCGACAGGTCTCCGCTTTCTTT.

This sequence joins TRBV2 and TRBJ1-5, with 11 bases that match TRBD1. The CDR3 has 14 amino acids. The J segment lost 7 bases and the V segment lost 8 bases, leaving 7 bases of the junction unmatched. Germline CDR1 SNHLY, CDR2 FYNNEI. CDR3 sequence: CASSGDRGDQPQHF. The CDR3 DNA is TGTGCCAGCTCCGGGGACAGGGGGGACCAGCCCCAGCATTTT.

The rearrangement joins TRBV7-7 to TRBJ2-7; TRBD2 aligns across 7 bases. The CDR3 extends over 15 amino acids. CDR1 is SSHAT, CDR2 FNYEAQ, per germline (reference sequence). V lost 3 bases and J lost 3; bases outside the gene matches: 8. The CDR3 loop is CASSFGGTGDYEQYF. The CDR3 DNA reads TGTGCCAGCAGCTTCGGGGGGACCGGAGACTACGAGCAGTACTTC.

Here the CDR3 DNA reads TGTGCCTGGAAAGGGCGGGCCCTTATAACAGATACGCAGTATTTT. This translates into CAWKGRALITDTQYF. V gene TRBV30 combines with J gene TRBJ2-3, with D perhaps TRBD2 (5 bases). The germline gives CDR1 GTSNPN, CDR2 SVGIG (reference sequence). Deletions cut 4 bases from V and 3 bases from J, with 17 bases between. This CDR3 has 15 residues.

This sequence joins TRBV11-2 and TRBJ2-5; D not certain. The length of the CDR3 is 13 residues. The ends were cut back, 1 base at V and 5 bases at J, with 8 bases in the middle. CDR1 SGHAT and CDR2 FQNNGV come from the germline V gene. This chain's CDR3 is CASSLGFRETQYF. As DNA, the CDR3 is TGTGCCAGCAGCTTAGGGTTTAGGGAGACCCAGTACTTC.

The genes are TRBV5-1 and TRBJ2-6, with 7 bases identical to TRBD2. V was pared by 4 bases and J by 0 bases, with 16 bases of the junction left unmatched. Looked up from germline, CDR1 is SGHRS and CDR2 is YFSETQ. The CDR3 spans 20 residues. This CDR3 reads CASSPLGGQRTSSGANVLTF. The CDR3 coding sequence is TGCGCCAGCAGCCCCTTGGGGGGTCAAAGGACTAGCTCTGGGGCCAACGTCCTGACTTTC.

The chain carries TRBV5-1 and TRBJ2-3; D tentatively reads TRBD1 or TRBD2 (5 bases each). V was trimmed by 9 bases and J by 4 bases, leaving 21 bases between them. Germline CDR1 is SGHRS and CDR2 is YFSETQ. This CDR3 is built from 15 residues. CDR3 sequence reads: CATRWGKAGPDTQYF. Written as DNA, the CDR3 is TGCGCCACCCGTTGGGGGAAGGCTGGTCCAGATACGCAGTATTTT.

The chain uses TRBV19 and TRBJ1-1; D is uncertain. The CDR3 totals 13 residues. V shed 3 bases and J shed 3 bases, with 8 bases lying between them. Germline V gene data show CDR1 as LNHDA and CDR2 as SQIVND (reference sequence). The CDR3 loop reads CASSMVWDTEAFF. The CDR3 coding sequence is TGTGCCAGTAGTATGGTTTGGGACACTGAAGCTTTCTTT.

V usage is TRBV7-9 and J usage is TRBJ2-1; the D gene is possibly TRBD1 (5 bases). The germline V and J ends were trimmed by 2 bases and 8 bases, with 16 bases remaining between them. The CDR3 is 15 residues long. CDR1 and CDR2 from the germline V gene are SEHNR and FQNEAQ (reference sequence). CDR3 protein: CASSLSRGAVDEQFF. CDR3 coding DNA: TGTGCCAGCAGCTTAAGTAGGGGCGCCGTTGATGAGCAGTTCTTC.